This T cell receptor beta chain was sequenced for a study of blood T cell repertoires in COVID-19 (dated by TCRdb to 2018 to 2021). For context, the study as a whole: Samples from collaborators originated in the United States, Italy and Spain and spanned both the acute and convalescent phases of COVID-19. A de-identified subject ID, COVID-19 status, age in years and sex were almost always included in the sample metadata. Samples came from the ongoing ImmuneRACE study (first 160 participants) plus 1,254 subjects from 6 global collaborators. The repertoires were made available in a free public database intended to serve as a resource for research on the immune response to SARS-CoV-2. Where HLA class I and class II types were available, the types were taken from metadata supplied by the sample provider, not from assay-based typing. Deeply sampled blood TCRbeta repertoires from subjects exposed to, actively infected with, or recovered from COVID-19 were included in the dataset. The material from the prospective study consisted of cDNA or gDNA derived from T cells, B-cell-depleted T cells, or PBMCs. The study at large found these results: Clinical and demographic metadata were provided uncurated, with the amount varying by source and participant.

Regarding this clone: Its antigen remains undetermined. No per-base quality is available; no much larger clone lies one base away.

Samples from volunteer blood donors who had recovered from COVID-19 were contributed by a second Seattle source. The collaborating institutions used their own protocols to collect whole blood in K2EDTA tubes. For TCRbeta analysis, collaborators shipped samples in one of three forms: frozen whole blood, isolated PBMCs, or DNA extracted from either of those sample types. Reading the germline V gene gives CDR1 SNHLY and CDR2 FYNNEI. Trimming takes 4 bases from V and 11 bases from J, and the germline ends sit 20 bases apart. The CDR3 measures 14 amino acids from cysteine to phenylalanine. Only the CDR3 portion is preserved as DNA: 42 bases, with reading frame beginning at the first base. The immunoSEQ Assay, a bias-controlled multiplex PCR, was used to amplify TCRbeta CDR3 regions from genomic DNA. The published analysis was carried out like this. The number of nucleated cells in each sample was estimated from the amplification of reference gene primers within the assay. To quantify the absolute abundance of each unique TCRbeta CDR3 rearrangement, sequence reads were collapsed and filtered. For each sample, productive Simpson clonality was calculated as the square root of Simpson's diversity index over productive rearrangements. TCRdb provides this immuneACCESS table in a form limited to in-frame rearrangements. Some clones are lacking; in checked studies, under half of them reflect an unresolved V gene, and why the rest are absent is not known. V, J and clone size reflect that table, while D and trimming were determined from the DNA. The sample yields about 260,000 clones; 80% to 90% were counted once. The top ten clonotypes cover roughly 1.6% of the sample.

Recombination linked TRBV2 to TRBJ1-1; a tentative D match to TRBD1 spans 6 bases. What was sequenced was peripheral blood. This receptor was taken from a middle-aged woman who had recovered from COVID-19. The CDR3 in this case is CASSALGQRNVAFF. The DNA sequence is TGTGCCAGCAGTGCTTTAGGACAGAGGAATGTGGCTTTCTTT.